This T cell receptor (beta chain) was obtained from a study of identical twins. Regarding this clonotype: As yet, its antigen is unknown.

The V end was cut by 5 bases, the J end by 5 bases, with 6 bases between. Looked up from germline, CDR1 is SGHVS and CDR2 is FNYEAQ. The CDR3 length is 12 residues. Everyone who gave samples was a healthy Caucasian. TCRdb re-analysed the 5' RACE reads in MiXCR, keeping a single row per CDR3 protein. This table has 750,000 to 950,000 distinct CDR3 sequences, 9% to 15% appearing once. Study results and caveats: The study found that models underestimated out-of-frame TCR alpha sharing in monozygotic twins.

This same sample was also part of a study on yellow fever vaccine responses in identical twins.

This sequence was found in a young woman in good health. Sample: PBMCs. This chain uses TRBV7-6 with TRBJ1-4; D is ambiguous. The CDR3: CASSQPNEKLFF. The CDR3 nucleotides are TGTGCCAGCAGCCAACCCAATGAAAAACTGTTTTTT.